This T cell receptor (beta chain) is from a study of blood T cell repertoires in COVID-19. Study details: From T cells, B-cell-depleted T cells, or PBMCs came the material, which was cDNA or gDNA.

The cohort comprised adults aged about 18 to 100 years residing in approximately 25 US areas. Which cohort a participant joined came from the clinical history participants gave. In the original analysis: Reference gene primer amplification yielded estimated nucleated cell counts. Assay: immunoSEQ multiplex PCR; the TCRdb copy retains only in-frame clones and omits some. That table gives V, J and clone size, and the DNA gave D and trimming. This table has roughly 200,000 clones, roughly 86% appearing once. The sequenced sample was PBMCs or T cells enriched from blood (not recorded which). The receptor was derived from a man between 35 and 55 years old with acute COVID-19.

In nucleotides, the CDR3 is TGTGCCAGCGAGTCCGGACTTACGCAGTATTTT. It is translated as CASESGLTQYF. This chain links TRBV6-6 with TRBJ2-3; tentatively, D is TRBD2 (5 bases). V was trimmed by 8 bases and J by 8 bases, leaving 11 bases between them. This CDR3 region has 11 residues. CDR1 MNHNY and CDR2 SVGAGI come from the germline V gene (reference sequence).